This T cell receptor (beta chain) is drawn from a study of T cell repertoires in cytomegalovirus infection. About the study: CMV epitopes used comprised recently identified HLA-C-restricted ones and well-studied HLA-B-restricted ones.

Turning to this clonotype: As yet, its antigen is unknown.

In germline, CDR1 is SGHVS, CDR2 FQNEAQ. This CDR3 is 14 amino acids long. The germline V and J ends were trimmed by 1 base and 6 bases, with 10 bases remaining between them. MiXCR, run by TCRdb on the reads, gives a single entry per CDR3 protein. In the table there are approximately 120,000 distinct CDR3 sequences, roughly 32% of which are singletons. The clonotype originates from a human donor in good health (CMV status not recorded). Some clones in this sample may be carry-over from other donors' samples. The sequenced sample was CD8+ T cells from cultured PBMCs, obtained from culture after CMV antigen stimulation. The chain carries TRBV7-8 and TRBJ1-5, with D hard to call. In DNA form, the CDR3 reads TGTGCCAGCAGCTTAGGTCGAGGGAGTCAGCCCCAGCATTTT. Translation gives CASSLGRGSQPQHF.